Here is one TCR beta chain with its context. The sample is drawn from a study of control samples from healthy donors and cancer patients. The ends were cut back, 5 bases at V and 2 bases at J, with 11 bases in the middle. This CDR3 is built from 14 residues. Germline V lookup: CDR1 SGHAT, CDR2 FQNNGV. Method: immunoSEQ multiplex PCR; TCRdb's copy keeps in-frame clones and lacks some. The sample yields approximately 130,000 clones, around 90% seen once. The receptor was isolated from a man aged 50 to 59 in good health. Specimen: blood. The chain is built from TRBV11-2 and TRBJ2-3; D is uncertain. The CDR3 protein is CASSTGRVTDTQYF. The CDR3 DNA reads TGTGCCAGCAGCACCGGAAGGGTCACAGATACGCAGTATTTT. The complete variable domain, with remaining parts taken from reference TRBV11-2 and TRBJ2-3, reads EAGVAQSPRYKIIEKRQSVAFWCNPISGHATLYWYQQILGQGPKLLIQFQNNGVVDDSQLPKDRFSAERLKGVDSTLKIQPAKLEDSAVYLCASSTGRVTDTQYFGPGTRLTVL.